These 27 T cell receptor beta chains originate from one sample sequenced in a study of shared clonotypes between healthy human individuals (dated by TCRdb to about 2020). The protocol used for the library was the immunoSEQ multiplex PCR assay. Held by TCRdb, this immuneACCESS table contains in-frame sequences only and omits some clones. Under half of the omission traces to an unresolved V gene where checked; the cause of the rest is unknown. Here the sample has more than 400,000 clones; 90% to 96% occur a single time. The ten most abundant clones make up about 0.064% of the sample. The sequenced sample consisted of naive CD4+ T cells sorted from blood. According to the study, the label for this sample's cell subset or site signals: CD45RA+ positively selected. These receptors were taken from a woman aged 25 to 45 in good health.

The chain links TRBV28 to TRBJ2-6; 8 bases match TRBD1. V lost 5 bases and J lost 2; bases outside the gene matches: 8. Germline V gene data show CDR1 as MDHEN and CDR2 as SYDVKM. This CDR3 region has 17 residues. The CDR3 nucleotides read TGTGCCAGCAGTCCACCGGACAGGGCCGCTGGGGCCAACGTCCTGACTTTC. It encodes CASSPPDRAAGANVLTF.

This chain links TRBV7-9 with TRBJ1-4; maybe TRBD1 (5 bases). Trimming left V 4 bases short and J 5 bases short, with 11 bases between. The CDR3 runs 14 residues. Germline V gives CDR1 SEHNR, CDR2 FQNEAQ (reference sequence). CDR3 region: CASSSGTQNEKLFF. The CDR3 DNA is TGTGCCAGCAGCTCCGGGACCCAAAATGAAAAACTGTTTTTT.

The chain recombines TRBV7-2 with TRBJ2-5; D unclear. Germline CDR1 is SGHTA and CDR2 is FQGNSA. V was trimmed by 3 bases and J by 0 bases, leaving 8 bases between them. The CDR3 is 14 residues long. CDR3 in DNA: TGTGCCAGCAGCTTTTATTCGTACCAAGAGACCCAGTACTTC. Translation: CASSFYSYQETQYF.

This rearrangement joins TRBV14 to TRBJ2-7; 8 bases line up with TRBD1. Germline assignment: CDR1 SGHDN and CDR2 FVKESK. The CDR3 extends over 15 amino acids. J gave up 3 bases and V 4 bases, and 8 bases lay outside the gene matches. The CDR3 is CASSPNGQGFYEQYF. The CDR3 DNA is TGTGCCAGCAGCCCTAACGGACAGGGTTTCTACGAGCAGTACTTC.

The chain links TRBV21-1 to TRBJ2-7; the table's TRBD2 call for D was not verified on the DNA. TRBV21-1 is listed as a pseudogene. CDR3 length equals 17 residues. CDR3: CASSKLFGGLNSYEQYF. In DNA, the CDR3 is TGTGCCAGCAGCAAACTATTCGGGGGGCTTAATTCCTACGAGCAGTACTTC.

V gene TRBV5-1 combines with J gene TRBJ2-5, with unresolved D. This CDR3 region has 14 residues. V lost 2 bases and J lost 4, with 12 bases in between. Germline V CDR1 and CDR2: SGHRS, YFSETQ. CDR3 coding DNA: TGCGCCAGCAGCTTTCGTACACCCACAGAGACCCAGTACTTC. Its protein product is CASSFRTPTETQYF.

The chain's CDR3 is CAKNPGAGANVLTF. As DNA, the CDR3 is TGTGCCAAAAACCCAGGGGCTGGGGCCAACGTCCTGACTTTC. V is TRBV2 and J is TRBJ2-6; TRBD1 might be the D (6 bases). The germline V gene encodes CDR1 SNHLY and CDR2 FYNNEI. This CDR3 is 14 amino acids long. The V end was cut by 10 bases, the J end by 2 bases, with 12 bases between.

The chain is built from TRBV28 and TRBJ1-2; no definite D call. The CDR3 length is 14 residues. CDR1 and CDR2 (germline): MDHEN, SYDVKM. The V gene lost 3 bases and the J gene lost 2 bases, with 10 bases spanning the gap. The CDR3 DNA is TGTGCCAGCAGTTTCGGAGACAAGAACTATGGCTACACCTTC. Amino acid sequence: CASSFGDKNYGYTF.

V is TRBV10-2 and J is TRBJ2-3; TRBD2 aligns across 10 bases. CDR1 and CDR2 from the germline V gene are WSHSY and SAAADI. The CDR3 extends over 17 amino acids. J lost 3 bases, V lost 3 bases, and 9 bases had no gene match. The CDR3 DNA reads TGCGCCAGCAGTGACCTTCTCTCTAGCGGGAGAACAGATACGCAGTATTTT. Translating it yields CASSDLLSSGRTDTQYF.

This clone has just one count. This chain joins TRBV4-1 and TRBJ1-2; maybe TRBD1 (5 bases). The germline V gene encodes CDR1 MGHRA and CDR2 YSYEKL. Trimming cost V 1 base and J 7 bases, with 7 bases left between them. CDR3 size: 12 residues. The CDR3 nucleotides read TGCGCCAGCAGCCAAGGGCAGGGTGGCTACACCTTC. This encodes CASSQGQGGYTF.

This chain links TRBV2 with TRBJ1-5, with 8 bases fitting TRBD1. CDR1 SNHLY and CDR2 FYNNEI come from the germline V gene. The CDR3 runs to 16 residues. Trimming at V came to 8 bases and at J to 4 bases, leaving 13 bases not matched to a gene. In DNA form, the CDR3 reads TGTGCCAGCGGTAAAACAGGGGGACTTAGTAATCAGCCCCAGCATTTT. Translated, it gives CASGKTGGLSNQPQHF.

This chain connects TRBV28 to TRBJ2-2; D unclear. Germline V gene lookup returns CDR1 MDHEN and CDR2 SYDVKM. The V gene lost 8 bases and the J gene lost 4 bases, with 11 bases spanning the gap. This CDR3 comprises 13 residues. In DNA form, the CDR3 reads TGTGCCAGCCAGAGCTCGTCCACCGGGGAGCTGTTTTTT. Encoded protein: CASQSSSTGELFF.

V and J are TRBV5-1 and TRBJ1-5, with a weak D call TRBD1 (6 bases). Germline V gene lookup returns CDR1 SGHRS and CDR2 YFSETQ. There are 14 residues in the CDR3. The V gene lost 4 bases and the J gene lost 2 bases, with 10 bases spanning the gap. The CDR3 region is CASSDRGGNQPQHF. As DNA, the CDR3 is TGCGCCAGCAGCGATAGGGGGGGCAATCAGCCCCAGCATTTT.

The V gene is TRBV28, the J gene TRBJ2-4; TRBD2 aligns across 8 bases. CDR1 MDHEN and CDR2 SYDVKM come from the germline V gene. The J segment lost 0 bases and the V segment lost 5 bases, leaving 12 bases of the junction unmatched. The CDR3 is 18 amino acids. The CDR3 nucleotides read TGTGCCAGCAGTAAGCGGGAGTTGAGGGTCGTAGCCAAAAACATTCAGTACTTC. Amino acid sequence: CASSKRELRVVAKNIQYF.

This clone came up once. The CDR3 DNA sequence: TGTGCCAGCAGTCGCCGCCAAGGGTATAATGAAAAACTGTTTTTT. It yields the protein CASSRRQGYNEKLFF. The chain uses TRBV6-5 and TRBJ1-4; D gene ambiguous. V was cut by 5 bases and J by 4 bases, with 14 bases left in between. This CDR3 contains 15 residues. Germline CDR1 reads MNHEY; CDR2 reads SVGAGI.

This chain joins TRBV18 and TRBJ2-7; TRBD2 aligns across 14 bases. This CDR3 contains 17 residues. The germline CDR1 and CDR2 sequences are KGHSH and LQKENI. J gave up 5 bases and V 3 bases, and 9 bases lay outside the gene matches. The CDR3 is CASSPVPGTSGSNEQYF. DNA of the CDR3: TGTGCCAGCTCACCTGTGCCTGGGACTAGCGGGAGTAACGAGCAGTACTTC.

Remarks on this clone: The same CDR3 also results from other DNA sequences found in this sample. The CDR3 loop reads CASSRGSYNEQFF. CDR3 nucleotides: TGTGCCAGCAGTAGGGGGTCCTACAATGAGCAGTTCTTC. The genes are TRBV28 and TRBJ2-1; D is perhaps TRBD1 (6 bases). Trimming shortened V by 5 bases and J by 1 base, and 6 bases separated the two germline ends. The CDR3 consists of 13 residues. Germline V lookup: CDR1 MDHEN, CDR2 SYDVKM.

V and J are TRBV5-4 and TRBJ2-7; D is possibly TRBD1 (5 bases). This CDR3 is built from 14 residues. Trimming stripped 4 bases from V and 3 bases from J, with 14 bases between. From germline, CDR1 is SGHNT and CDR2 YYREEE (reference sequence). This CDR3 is CASSLREKIYEQYF. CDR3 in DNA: TGTGCCAGCAGCCTCAGGGAAAAGATCTACGAGCAGTACTTC.

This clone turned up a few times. CDR3 sequence: CASSSGRGDTQYF. In DNA form, the CDR3 reads TGCGCCAGCAGCAGCGGGAGAGGGGATACGCAGTATTTT. J is TRBJ2-3 and V is TRBV4-1; 8 bases are shared with TRBD2. Germline V gene lookup returns CDR1 MGHRA and CDR2 YSYEKL. Unmatched junction bases numbered 4, after V lost 5 bases and J lost 6 bases. The CDR3 has 13 amino acids.

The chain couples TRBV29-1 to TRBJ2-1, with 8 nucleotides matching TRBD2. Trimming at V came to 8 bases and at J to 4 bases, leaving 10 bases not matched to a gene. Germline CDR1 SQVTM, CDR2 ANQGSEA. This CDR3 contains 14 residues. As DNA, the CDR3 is TGCAGCTCTGGGGGGACTAGTCGTTACAATGAGCAGTTCTTC. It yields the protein CSSGGTSRYNEQFF.

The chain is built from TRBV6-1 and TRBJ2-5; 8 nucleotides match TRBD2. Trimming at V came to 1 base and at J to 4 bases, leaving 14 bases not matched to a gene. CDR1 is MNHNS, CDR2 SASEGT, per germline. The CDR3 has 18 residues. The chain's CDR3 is CASSEGRSGGPEVETQYF. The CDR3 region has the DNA TGTGCCAGCAGTGAAGGAAGGTCGGGAGGGCCCGAGGTAGAGACCCAGTACTTC.

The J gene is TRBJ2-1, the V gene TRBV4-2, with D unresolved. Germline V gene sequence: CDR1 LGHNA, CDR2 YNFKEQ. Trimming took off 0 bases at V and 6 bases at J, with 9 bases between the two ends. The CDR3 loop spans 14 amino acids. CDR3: CASSQEVVGNEQFF. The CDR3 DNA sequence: TGTGCCAGCAGCCAAGAGGTAGTGGGCAATGAGCAGTTCTTC.

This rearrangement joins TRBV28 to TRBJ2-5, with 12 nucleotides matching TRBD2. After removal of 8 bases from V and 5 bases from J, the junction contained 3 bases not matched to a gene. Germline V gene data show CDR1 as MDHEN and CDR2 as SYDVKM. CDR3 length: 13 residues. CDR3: CASRLAGVETQYF. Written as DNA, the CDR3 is TGTGCCAGCCGACTAGCGGGAGTGGAGACCCAGTACTTC. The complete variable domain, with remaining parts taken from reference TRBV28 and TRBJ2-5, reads DVKVTQSSRYLVKRTGEKVFLECVQDMDHENMFWYRQDPGLGLRLIYFSYDVKMKEKGDIPEGYSVSREKKERFSLILESASTNQTSMYLCASRLAGVETQYFGPGTRLLVL.

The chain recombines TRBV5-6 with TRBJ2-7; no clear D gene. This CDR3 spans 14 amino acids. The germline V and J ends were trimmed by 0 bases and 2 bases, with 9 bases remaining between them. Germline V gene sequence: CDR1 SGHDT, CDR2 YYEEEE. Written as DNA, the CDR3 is TGTGCCAGCAGCTTGGGGGTTAGGACCTACGAGCAGTACTTC. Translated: CASSLGVRTYEQYF.

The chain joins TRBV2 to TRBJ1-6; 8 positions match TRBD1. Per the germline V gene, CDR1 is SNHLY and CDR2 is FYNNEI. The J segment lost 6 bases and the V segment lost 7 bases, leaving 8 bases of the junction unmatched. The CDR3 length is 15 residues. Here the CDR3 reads CASIGQGLRNSPLHF. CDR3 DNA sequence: TGTGCCAGCATAGGACAGGGTTTGCGTAATTCACCCCTCCACTTT.

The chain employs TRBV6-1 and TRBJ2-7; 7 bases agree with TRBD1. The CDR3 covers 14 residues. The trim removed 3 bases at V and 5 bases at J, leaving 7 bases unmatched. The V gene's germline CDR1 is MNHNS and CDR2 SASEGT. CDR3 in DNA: TGTGCCAGCAGTGATGGCCAGGGGGTTAACGAGCAGTACTTC. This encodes CASSDGQGVNEQYF.

The CDR3 coding sequence is TGTGCCAGCAGCTTGCTCCAGGGAGTCGGTATTAACTATGGCTACACCTTC. Translation: CASSLLQGVGINYGYTF. The chain has TRBV5-5 and TRBJ1-2; possibly TRBD1 for D (5 bases). V lost 1 base and J lost 1, with 17 bases in between. The CDR3 spans 17 residues. The germline gives CDR1 SGHKS, CDR2 YYEKEE (reference sequence).